A single sample is the source of the 24 T cell receptor beta chains below, sequenced in a study of Ad26.COV2.S vaccination and SARS-CoV-2 variants. Clones were read by immunoSEQ multiplex PCR, and TCRdb kept only the in-frame ones, dropping some. The sample lists more than 300,000 clones, 85% to 90% occurring once. Indicated treatment: some 20 received Ad26.COV2.S at low or high dose, single or two shots; roughly 5 received placebo; per-sample allocation not given. Sampling happened 63 days after the first vaccine or placebo injection. The sequences come from peripheral blood, collected in a trial of Ad26.COV2.S vaccine versus placebo. Every receptor here comes from a person aged 18 to 65 who received the Ad26.COV2.S COVID-19 vaccine or a placebo.

V gene TRBV29-1 combines with J gene TRBJ2-3, with D uncertain. The CDR3 runs 11 residues. Germline assignment: CDR1 SQVTM and CDR2 ANQGSEA. V lost 7 bases and J 3 bases, leaving 8 bases between the germline ends. CDR3 nucleotides: TGCAGCGCCCTAGGGACAGATACGCAGTATTTT. Translating gives CSALGTDTQYF.

J is TRBJ1-1 and V is TRBV18; the match to TRBD1 covers 8 bases. From germline, CDR1 is KGHSH and CDR2 LQKENI. The CDR3 length is 15 residues. V trimming: 2 bases; J trimming: 8 bases; junction bases outside the gene matches: 10. CDR3 nucleotides: TGTGCCAGCTCACCAGTATCGGGACAGGCGTCAGAAGCTTTCTTT. Protein product: CASSPVSGQASEAFF.

This clone was seen once. The chain recombines TRBV6-1 with TRBJ2-5; D is possibly TRBD2 (7 bases). The germline V gene encodes CDR1 MNHNS and CDR2 SASEGT. V lost 3 bases to trimming and J lost 5 bases, with 13 bases between them. The CDR3 spans 14 residues. The CDR3 protein is CASSDGGRFETQYF. DNA for the CDR3: TGTGCCAGCAGTGACGGGGGGCGCTTTGAGACCCAGTACTTC.

The rearrangement joins TRBV6-2 or TRBV6-3 to TRBJ1-2; the match to TRBD1 covers 10 bases. The germline V gene encodes CDR1 MNHEY and CDR2 SVGEGT. Trimming took 2 bases from V and 7 from J; bases not matched to a gene: 1. The CDR3 contains 13 residues. CDR3 DNA: TGTGCCAGCAGTTACGGGACAGGGGCTGGCTACACCTTC. Residues: CASSYGTGAGYTF.

The genes are TRBV4-3 and TRBJ1-2; D remains unclear. CDR1 is LGHNA and CDR2 is YSLEER in the germline V gene. The V end lost 0 bases, the J end lost 2 bases, and 7 bases lay between the germline ends. The CDR3 length is 14 residues. CDR3 loop: CASSQDTANYGYTF. As DNA, the CDR3 is TGCGCCAGCAGCCAAGATACAGCCAACTATGGCTACACCTTC.

The chain carries TRBV18 and TRBJ1-2; D gene uncertain. Germline loops: CDR1 KGHSH, CDR2 LQKENI. This CDR3 is built from 15 residues. V lost 0 bases and J 6 bases, leaving 14 bases between the germline ends. The CDR3 DNA reads as TGTGCCAGCTCACCACCGGCCAGGACCCCGGATGGCTACACCTTC. Translated, it gives CASSPPARTPDGYTF. Filled out from reference TRBV18 and TRBJ1-2, the complete variable domain reads NAGVMQNPRHLVRRRGQEARLRCSPMKGHSHVYWYRQLPEEGLKFMVYLQKENIIDESGMPKERFSAEFPKEGPSILRIQQVVRGDSAAYFCASSPPARTPDGYTFGSGTRLTVV.

The genes are TRBV7-2 and TRBJ1-5; D gene unclear. Germline values: CDR1 SGHTA, CDR2 FQGNSA. V lost 1 base to trimming and J lost 6 bases, with 7 bases between them. The CDR3 totals 13 residues. The CDR3 region is CASSLDRSQPQHF. Written as DNA, the CDR3 is TGTGCCAGCAGCTTAGATCGGAGTCAGCCCCAGCATTTT. Full variable domain (rest looked up from reference TRBV7-2 and TRBJ1-5): GAGVSQSPSNKVTEKGKDVELRCDPISGHTALYWYRQSLGQGLEFLIYFQGNSAPDKSGLPSDRFSAERTGGSVSTLTIQRTQQEDSAVYLCASSLDRSQPQHFGDGTRLSIL.

This chain joins TRBV7-8 and TRBJ1-6, with 9 nucleotides matching TRBD1. Germline V gene data show CDR1 as SGHVS and CDR2 as FQNEAQ. This CDR3 contains 16 residues. The trim removed 5 bases at V and 4 bases at J, leaving 6 bases unmatched. This CDR3 reads CASSTAGTGYNSPLHF. The CDR3 coding sequence is TGTGCCAGCAGCACCGCCGGGACAGGGTATAATTCACCCCTCCACTTT. Full variable domain (missing parts from reference TRBV7-8 and TRBJ1-6): GAGVSQSPRYKVAKRGQDVALRCDPISGHVSLFWYQQALGQGPEFLTYFQNEAQLDKSGLPSDRFFAERPEGSVSTLKIQRTQQEDSAVYLCASSTAGTGYNSPLHFGNGTRLTVT.

The gene calls are TRBV15 and TRBJ2-7; D not resolved. The CDR3 has 15 amino acids. V was shortened by 5 bases and J by 0 bases, with 14 bases between the two germline ends. Germline CDR1 and CDR2: LNHNV and YYDKDF (reference sequence). The CDR3 loop is CATSLLQTRSYEQYF. In DNA, the CDR3 is TGTGCCACCAGCCTTTTACAGACCCGCTCCTACGAGCAGTACTTC.

V is TRBV3-1 (or the pseudogene TRBV3-2) and J is TRBJ1-1; no definite D call. CDR3 length equals 15 residues. The V gene lost 5 bases and the J gene lost 4 bases, with 17 bases spanning the gap. CDR1 and CDR2 from the germline V gene are LGHDT and YNNKEL (reference sequence). In DNA, the CDR3 is TGTGCCAGCAGCACCAGGAGGGCCGGGGTCACTGAAGCTTTCTTT. Residues: CASSTRRAGVTEAFF.

The J gene is TRBJ1-2, the V gene TRBV5-4, with D possibly matching TRBD1 (5 bases). In germline, CDR1 is SGHNT, CDR2 YYREEE (reference sequence). Trimming left V 0 bases short and J 8 bases short, with 14 bases between. The CDR3 totals 14 residues. The CDR3 loop reads CASSLGIGGWGYTF. CDR3 coding DNA: TGTGCCAGCAGCTTGGGTATCGGGGGTTGGGGCTACACCTTC.

The V call is TRBV10-3, the J call TRBJ1-6; D not certain. The ends were cut back, 6 bases at V and 4 bases at J, with 7 bases in the middle. The CDR3 spans 13 residues. Germline V gives CDR1 ENHRY, CDR2 SYGVKD. The CDR3: CAIRDPYNSPLHF. CDR3 DNA sequence: TGTGCCATCAGGGACCCTTATAATTCACCCCTCCACTTT.

Only a few counts were recorded for this clone. The chain joins TRBV7-9 to TRBJ2-1; 11 nucleotides agree with TRBD1. Germline V lookup: CDR1 SEHNR, CDR2 FQNEAQ (reference sequence). The V segment lost 5 bases and the J segment 5 bases; nucleotides outside the gene matches: 2. This CDR3 has 14 residues. The CDR3 sequence is CASSMGQGDNEQFF. CDR3 coding DNA: TGTGCCAGCAGCATGGGACAGGGGGACAATGAGCAGTTCTTC.

The rearrangement joins TRBV4-1 to TRBJ2-1, with D possibly matching TRBD2 (5 bases). This CDR3 is 19 amino acids long. V dropped 3 bases and J dropped 0 bases, with 21 bases sitting between them. CDR1 is MGHRA and CDR2 is YSYEKL in the germline V gene. The CDR3, as DNA: TGCGCCAGCAGCCATTTCTCCTCCTCCGGGATGAGCTCCTACAATGAGCAGTTCTTC. This gives the protein CASSHFSSSGMSSYNEQFF.

The chain joins TRBV19 to TRBJ1-5; TRBD1 matches 9 bases. The CDR3 extends over 16 amino acids. V gave up 4 bases and J gave up 7 bases; unmatched junction bases: 11. From germline, CDR1 is LNHDA and CDR2 SQIVND (reference sequence). The CDR3 nucleotides read TGTGCCAGTAGTACCTCGAAGGGACAGGGAAGCCAGCCCCAGCATTTT. Translating gives CASSTSKGQGSQPQHF.

This chain uses TRBV19 with TRBJ1-5; 10 bases fit TRBD1. CDR1 LNHDA and CDR2 SQIVND come from the germline V gene (reference sequence). Losses at the gene ends were 8 bases for V and 1 base for J; bases not matched to a gene: 5. CDR3 length equals 15 residues. In DNA, the CDR3 is TGTGCCAGTGATCCGGGACAGGGGAGCAATCAGCCCCAGCATTTT. This sequence encodes CASDPGQGSNQPQHF.

This clone has only one observation. The genes are TRBV5-1 and TRBJ1-4; perhaps TRBD1 as D (5 bases). The length of the CDR3 is 15 residues. Germline V gene sequence: CDR1 SGHRS, CDR2 YFSETQ. The V end was cut by 0 bases, the J end by 1 base, with 7 bases between. CDR3 sequence: CASSLGGITNEKLFF. The CDR3 DNA is TGCGCCAGCAGCTTGGGGGGCATAACTAATGAAAAACTGTTTTTT.

The table lists this clone with a few counts. Written as DNA, the CDR3 is TGTGCCACACAAACAGGGGAGGGAGGTACTGAAGCTTTCTTT. Protein: CATQTGEGGTEAFF. This rearrangement joins TRBV6-5 to TRBJ1-1, with 7 nucleotides matching TRBD1. The CDR3 loop spans 14 amino acids. J lost 5 bases, V lost 10 bases, and 13 bases had no gene match. Germline values: CDR1 MNHEY, CDR2 SVGAGI.

This chain links TRBV19 with TRBJ1-1; 12 positions agree with TRBD1. The CDR3 has 16 amino acids. The V segment lost 5 bases and the J segment 7 bases; nucleotides outside the gene matches: 11. Looked up from germline, CDR1 is LNHDA and CDR2 is SQIVND (reference sequence). The DNA of the CDR3 is TGTGCCAGTAGTCCGAGCGGGACAGGGGGCAGGGGTGAAGCTTTCTTT. Translating it yields CASSPSGTGGRGEAFF.

The chain combines TRBV2 with TRBJ1-2; D unresolved. The CDR3 length is 13 residues. Germline CDR1 reads SNHLY; CDR2 reads FYNNEI. Between the trimmed V and J ends, which lost 8 bases and 4 bases, there was a span of 14 bases. The CDR3 reads CASLLSGGYGYTF. The CDR3 DNA follows: TGTGCCAGCCTCCTTTCAGGAGGCTATGGCTACACCTTC.

The rearrangement links TRBV7-2 to TRBJ1-6, with a possible D match to TRBD1 (5 bases). V was trimmed by 4 bases and J by 8 bases, leaving 15 bases between them. The CDR3 is 15 amino acids. CDR1 is SGHTA, CDR2 FQGNSA, per germline. The CDR3 protein is CASSYHSGRDSPLHF. The CDR3 nucleotides read TGTGCCAGCAGCTATCACTCAGGGAGGGATTCACCCCTCCACTTT.

The chain joins TRBV6-5 to TRBJ1-1, with D perhaps matching TRBD1 (5 bases). The CDR3 covers 16 residues. With 0 bases removed from V and 4 bases from J, the gap between germline ends came to 15 bases. Germline CDR1 reads MNHEY; CDR2 reads SVGAGI. CDR3 DNA sequence: TGTGCCAGCAGTTACTCACCCCCAGGGCAGAGCACTGAAGCTTTCTTT. It is translated as CASSYSPPGQSTEAFF.

The rearrangement uses TRBV7-8 and TRBJ2-5; no firm D call. The V end lost 5 bases, the J end lost 2 bases, and 12 bases lay between the germline ends. Germline V gene data show CDR1 as SGHVS and CDR2 as FQNEAQ. The CDR3 length is 14 residues. CDR3 protein: CASSQSTGQETQYF. The CDR3 nucleotides read TGTGCCAGCAGCCAGTCCACGGGTCAAGAGACCCAGTACTTC.

This CDR3 reads CASSRGEKLFF. In DNA form, the CDR3 reads TGTGCCAGCAGTAGAGGTGAAAAACTGTTTTTT. This chain uses TRBV6-6 with TRBJ1-4; unclear D gene. V was clipped by 5 bases and J by 7 bases, with 5 bases between them. Germline CDR1 reads MNHNY; CDR2 reads SVGAGI (reference sequence). CDR3 length equals 11 residues.